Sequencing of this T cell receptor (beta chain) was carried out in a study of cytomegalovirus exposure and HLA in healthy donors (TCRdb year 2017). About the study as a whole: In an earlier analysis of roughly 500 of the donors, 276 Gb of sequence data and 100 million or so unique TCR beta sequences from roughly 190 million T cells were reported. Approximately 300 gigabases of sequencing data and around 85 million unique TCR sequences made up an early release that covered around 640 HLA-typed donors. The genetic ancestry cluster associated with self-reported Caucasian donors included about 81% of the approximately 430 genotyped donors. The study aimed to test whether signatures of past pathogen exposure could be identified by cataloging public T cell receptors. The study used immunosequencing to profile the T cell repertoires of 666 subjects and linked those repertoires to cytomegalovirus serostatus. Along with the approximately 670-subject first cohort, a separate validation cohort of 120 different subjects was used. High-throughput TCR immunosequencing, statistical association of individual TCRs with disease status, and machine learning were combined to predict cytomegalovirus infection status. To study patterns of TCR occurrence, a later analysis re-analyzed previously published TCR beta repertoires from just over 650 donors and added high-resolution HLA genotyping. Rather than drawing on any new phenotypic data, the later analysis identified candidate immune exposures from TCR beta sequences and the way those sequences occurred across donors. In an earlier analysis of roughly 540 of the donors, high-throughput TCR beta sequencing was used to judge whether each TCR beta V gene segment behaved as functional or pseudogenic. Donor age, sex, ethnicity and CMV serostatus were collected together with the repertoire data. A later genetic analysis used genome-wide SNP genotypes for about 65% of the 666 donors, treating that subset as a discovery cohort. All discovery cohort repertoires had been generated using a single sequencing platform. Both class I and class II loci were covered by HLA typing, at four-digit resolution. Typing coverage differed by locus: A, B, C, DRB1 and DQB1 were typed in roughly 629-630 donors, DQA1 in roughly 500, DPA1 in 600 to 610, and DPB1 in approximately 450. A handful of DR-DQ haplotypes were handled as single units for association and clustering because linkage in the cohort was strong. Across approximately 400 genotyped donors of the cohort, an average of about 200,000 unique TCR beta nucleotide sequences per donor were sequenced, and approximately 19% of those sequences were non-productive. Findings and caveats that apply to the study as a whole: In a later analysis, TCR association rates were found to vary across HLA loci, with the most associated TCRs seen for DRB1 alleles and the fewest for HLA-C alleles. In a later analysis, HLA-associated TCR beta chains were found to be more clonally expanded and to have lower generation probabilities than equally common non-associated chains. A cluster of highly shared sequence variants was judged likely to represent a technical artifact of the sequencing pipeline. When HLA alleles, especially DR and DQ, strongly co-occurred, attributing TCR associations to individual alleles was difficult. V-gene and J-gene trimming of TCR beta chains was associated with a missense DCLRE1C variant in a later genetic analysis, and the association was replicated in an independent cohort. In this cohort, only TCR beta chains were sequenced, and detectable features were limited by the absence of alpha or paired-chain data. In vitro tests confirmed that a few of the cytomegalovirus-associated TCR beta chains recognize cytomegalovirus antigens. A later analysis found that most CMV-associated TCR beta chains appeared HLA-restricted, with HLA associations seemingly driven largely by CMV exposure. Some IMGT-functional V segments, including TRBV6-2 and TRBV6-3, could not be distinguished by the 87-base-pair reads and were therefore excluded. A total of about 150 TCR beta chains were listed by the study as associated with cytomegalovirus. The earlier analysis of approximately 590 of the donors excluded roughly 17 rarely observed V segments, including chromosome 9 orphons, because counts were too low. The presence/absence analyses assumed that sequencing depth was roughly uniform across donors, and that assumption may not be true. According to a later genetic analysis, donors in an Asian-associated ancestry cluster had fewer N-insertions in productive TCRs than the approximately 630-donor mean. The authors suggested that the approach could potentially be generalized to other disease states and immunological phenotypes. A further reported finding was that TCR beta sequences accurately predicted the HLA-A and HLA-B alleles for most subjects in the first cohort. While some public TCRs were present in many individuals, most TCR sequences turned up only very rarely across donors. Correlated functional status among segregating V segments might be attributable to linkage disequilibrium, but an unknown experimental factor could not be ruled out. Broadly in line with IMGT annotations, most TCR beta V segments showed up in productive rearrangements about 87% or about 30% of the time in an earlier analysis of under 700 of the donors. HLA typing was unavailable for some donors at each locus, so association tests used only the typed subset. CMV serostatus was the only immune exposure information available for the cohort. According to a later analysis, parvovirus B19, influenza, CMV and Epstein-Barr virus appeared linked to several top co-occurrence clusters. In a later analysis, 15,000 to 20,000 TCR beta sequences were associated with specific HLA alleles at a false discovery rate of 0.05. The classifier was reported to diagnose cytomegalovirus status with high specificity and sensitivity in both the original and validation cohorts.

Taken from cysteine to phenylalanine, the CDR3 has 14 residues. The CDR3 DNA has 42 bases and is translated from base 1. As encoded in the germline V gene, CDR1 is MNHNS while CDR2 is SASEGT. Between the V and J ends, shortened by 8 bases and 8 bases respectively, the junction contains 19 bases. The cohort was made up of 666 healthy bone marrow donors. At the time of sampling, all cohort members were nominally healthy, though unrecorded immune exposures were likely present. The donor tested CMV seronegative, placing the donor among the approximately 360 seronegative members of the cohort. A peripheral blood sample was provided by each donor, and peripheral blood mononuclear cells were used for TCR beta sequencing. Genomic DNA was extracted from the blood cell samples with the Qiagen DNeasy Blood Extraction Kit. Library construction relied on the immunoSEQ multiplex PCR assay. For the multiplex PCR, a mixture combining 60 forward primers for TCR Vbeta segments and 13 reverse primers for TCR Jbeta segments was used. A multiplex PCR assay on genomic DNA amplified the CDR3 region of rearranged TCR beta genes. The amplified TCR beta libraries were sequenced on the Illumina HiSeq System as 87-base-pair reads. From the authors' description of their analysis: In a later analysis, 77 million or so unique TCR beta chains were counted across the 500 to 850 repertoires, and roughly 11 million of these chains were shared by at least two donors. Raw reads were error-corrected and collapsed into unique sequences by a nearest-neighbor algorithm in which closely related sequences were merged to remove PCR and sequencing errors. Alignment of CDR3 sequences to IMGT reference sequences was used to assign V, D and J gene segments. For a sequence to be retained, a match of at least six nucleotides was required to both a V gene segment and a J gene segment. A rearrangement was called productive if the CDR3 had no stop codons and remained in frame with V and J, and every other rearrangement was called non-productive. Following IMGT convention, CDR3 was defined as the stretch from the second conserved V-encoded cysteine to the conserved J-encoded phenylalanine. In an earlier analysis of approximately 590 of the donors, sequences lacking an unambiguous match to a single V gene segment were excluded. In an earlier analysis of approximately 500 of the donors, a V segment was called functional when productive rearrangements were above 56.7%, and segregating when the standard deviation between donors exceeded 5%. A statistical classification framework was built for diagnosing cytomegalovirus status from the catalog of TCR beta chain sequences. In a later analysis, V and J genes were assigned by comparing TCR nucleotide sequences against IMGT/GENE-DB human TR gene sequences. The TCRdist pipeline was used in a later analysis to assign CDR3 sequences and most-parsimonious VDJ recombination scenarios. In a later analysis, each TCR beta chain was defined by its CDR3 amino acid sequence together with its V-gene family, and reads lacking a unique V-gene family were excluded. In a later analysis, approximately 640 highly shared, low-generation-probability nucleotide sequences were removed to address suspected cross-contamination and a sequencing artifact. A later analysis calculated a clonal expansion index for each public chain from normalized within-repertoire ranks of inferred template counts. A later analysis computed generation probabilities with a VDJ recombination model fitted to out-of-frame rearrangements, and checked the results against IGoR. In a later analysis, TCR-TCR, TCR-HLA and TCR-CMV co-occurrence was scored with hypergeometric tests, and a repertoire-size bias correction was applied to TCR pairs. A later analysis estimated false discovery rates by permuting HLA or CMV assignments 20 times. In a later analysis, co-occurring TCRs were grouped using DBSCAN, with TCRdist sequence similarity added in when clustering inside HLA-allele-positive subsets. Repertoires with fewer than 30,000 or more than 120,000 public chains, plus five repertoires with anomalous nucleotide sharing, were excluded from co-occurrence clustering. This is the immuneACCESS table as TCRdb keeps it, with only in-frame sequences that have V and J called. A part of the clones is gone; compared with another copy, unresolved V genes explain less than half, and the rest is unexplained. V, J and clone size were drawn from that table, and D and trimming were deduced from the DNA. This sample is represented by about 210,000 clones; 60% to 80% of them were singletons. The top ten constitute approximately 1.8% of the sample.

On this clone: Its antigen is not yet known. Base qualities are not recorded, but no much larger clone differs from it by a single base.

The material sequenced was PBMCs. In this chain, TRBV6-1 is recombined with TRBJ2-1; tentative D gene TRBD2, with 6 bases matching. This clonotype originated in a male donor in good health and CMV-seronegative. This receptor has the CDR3 CASGGRGAIDEQFF. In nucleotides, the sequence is TGTGCCAGCGGGGGTCGCGGGGCGATAGATGAGCAGTTCTTC.